This T cell receptor (beta chain) stems from a study of shared clonotypes between healthy human individuals. Using immunoSEQ multiplex PCR, the repertoire was profiled, and TCRdb retains in-frame clones only, with some absent. Here the sample spans 550,000 to 850,000 clones, 55% to 75% being singletons. Germline V gene data show CDR1 as SGHRS and CDR2 as YFSETQ. J gave up 8 bases and V 2 bases, and 4 bases lay outside the gene matches. This CDR3 spans 13 amino acids. This clone was observed a handful of times. The receptor was derived from a woman in her 30s in good health. Sequenced sample: memory CD4+ T cells sorted from blood. As for subset: CD45RA-negative fraction. The V and J genes are TRBV5-1 and TRBJ2-1; TRBD1 matches 7 bases. CDR3 DNA: TGCGCCAGCAGCTTCGGACAGGCTTATGAGCAGTTCTTC. The encoded protein is CASSFGQAYEQFF.